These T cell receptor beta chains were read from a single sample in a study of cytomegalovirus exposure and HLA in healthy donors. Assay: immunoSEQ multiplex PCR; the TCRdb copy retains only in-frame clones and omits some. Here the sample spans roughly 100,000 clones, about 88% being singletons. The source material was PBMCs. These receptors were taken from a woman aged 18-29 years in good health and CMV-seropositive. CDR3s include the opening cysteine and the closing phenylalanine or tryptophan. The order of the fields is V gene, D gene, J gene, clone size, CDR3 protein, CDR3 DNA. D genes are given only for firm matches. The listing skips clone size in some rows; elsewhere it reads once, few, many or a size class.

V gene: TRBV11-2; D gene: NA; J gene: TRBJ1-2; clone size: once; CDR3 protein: CASSLAPTGYYGYTF; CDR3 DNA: TGTGCCAGCAGCTTAGCACCGACGGGATACTATGGCTACACCTTC
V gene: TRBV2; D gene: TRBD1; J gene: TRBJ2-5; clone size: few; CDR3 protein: CASSVTGVKETQYF; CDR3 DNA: TGTGCCAGCAGCGTGACAGGGGTCAAGGAGACCCAGTACTTC
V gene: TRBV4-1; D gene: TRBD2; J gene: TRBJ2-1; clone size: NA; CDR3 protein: CASSQLAGEYNEQFF; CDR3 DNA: TGCGCCAGCAGCCAACTCGCGGGGGAGTACAATGAGCAGTTCTTC
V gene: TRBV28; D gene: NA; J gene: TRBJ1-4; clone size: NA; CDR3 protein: CASSPRGGDEKLFF; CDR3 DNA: TGTGCCAGCAGCCCCCGAGGAGGTGACGAAAAACTGTTTTTT
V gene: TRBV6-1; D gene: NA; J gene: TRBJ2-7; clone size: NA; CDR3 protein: CASTTTVGHEQYF; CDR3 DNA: TGTGCCAGCACCACGACCGTGGGGCACGAGCAGTACTTC
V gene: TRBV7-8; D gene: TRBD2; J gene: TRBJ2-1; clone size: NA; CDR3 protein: CASSHGLLAGTYNEQFF; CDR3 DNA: TGTGCCAGCAGCCACGGCCTACTAGCGGGTACCTACAATGAGCAGTTCTTC
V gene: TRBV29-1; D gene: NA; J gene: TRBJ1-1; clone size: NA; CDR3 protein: CSVEGGPHEGGTEAFF; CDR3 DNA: TGCAGCGTTGAAGGGGGGCCACATGAAGGGGGCACTGAAGCTTTCTTT
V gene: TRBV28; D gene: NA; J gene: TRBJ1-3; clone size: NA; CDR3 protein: CASSLFQGGSGNTIYF; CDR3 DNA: TGTGCCAGCAGTTTATTCCAGGGCGGCTCTGGAAACACCATATATTTT
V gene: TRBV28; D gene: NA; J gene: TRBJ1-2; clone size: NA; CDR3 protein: CASSLPGQTKALANYGYTF; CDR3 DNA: TGTGCCAGCAGTTTACCCGGACAGACCAAGGCCCTGGCTAACTATGGCTACACCTTC
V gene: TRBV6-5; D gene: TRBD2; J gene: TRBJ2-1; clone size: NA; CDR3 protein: CASSILAANYNEQFF; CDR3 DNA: TGTGCCAGCAGTATACTAGCGGCGAACTACAATGAGCAGTTCTTC
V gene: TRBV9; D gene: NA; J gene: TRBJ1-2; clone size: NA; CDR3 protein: CASSPGGTALSYGYTF; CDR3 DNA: TGTGCCAGCAGCCCCGGAGGAACAGCGTTAAGCTATGGCTACACCTTC
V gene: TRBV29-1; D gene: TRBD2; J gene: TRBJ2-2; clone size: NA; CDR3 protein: CSVPSGNTGELFF; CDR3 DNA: TGCAGCGTTCCTAGCGGAAACACCGGGGAGCTGTTTTTT
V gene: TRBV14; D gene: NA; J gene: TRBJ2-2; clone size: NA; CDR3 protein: CASSQGGGTGELFF; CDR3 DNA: TGTGCCAGCAGCCAAGGAGGGGGCACCGGGGAGCTGTTTTTT
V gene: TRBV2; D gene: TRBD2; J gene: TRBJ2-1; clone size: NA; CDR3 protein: CASQPPGLAHNEQFF; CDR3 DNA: TGTGCCAGCCAACCACCGGGACTAGCCCACAATGAGCAGTTCTTC
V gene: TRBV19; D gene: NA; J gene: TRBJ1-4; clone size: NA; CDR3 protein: CASTLGFGVEKLFF; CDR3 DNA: TGTGCCAGTACGTTGGGTTTCGGGGTGGAAAAACTGTTTTTT
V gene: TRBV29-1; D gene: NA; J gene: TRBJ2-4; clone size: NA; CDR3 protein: CSVEDLDAAAIQYF; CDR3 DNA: TGCAGCGTTGAAGATCTCGATGCGGCAGCCATTCAGTACTTC
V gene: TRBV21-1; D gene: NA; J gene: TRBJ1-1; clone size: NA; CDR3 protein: CASSNRGSTEAFF; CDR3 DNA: TGTGCCAGCAGCAACAGGGGGAGCACTGAAGCTTTCTTT
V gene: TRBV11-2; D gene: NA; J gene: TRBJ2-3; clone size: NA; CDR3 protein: CASSLEVGPSSTDTQYF; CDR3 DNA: TGTGCCAGCAGCTTAGAAGTGGGCCCGTCTAGCACAGATACGCAGTATTTT
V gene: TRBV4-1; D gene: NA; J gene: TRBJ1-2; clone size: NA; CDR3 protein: CASSHHTLQGKFDGYTF; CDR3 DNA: TGCGCCAGCAGCCACCACACCCTTCAGGGGAAGTTTGACGGCTACACCTTC
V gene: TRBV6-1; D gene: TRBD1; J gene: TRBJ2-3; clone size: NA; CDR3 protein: CASSDGDSSTDTQYF; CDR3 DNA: TGTGCCAGCAGTGACGGGGACAGTAGCACAGATACGCAGTATTTT
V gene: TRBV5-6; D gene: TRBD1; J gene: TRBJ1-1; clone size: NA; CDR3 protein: CASSTTGGTEAFF; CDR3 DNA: TGTGCCAGCAGCACCACAGGGGGCACTGAAGCTTTCTTT
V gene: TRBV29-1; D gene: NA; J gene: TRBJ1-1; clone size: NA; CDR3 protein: CSFLPQGIMNTEAFF; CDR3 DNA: TGCAGCTTCTTACCGCAGGGGATCATGAACACTGAAGCTTTCTTT